These T cell receptor beta chains were read from a single sample in a study of response to subunit inactivated influenza vaccine. MiXCR was run by TCRdb on the RT-PCR reads, yielding one entry per CDR3 protein. Of roughly 190,000 distinct CDR3 sequences listed, around 12% are singletons. This same sample was also part of a study on T cells expressing NK-cell markers.

The sequencing used CD8+ T cells sorted from PBMCs, collected 11 to 12 days after vaccination. The receptors were sampled from a man between 45 and 60 years old who received an inactivated influenza vaccine. CDR3s include the opening cysteine and the closing phenylalanine or tryptophan. A D gene is named only where the DNA matches it firmly. Clone size is not always given. Where it is, it says once, few, many or a class for expanded clones.

v_call,d_call,clone_size,j_call,cdr3_nt,cdr3_aa
TRBV3-1,NA,NA,TRBJ2-2,TGTGCCAGCAGCCAAGTAAGGACCACCACCGGGGAGCTGTTTTTT,CASSQVRTTTGELFF
TRBV10-3,NA,NA,TRBJ2-1,TGTGCCATCAGACCGGTGACGGAGATCAATGAGCAGTTCTTC,CAIRPVTEINEQFF
TRBV27,NA,few,TRBJ2-3,TGTGCCAGCAGTCCTCCGAGTTGGGCCGTAGATACGCAGTATTTT,CASSPPSWAVDTQYF
TRBV6-6,NA,NA,TRBJ2-7,TGTGCCAGCAGTCCCCGACGGGACGAGCAGTACTTC,CASSPRRDEQYF
TRBV7-2,NA,many,TRBJ2-7,TGTGCCAGCAGCTTAGGGGAGTACGAGCAGTACTTC,CASSLGEYEQYF
TRBV11-2,NA,many,TRBJ2-7,TGTGCCAGCAGCTTAGGTCACAGCTACGAGCAGTACTTC,CASSLGHSYEQYF
TRBV7-9,NA,NA,TRBJ2-2,TGTGCCAGCAGCTTAGCCTCCGGATACACCGGGGAGCTGTTTTTT,CASSLASGYTGELFF
TRBV7-9,TRBD1,NA,TRBJ2-1,TGTGCCAGCAGCTTATCCCCCGGGACAGCCCACAATGAGCAGTTCTTC,CASSLSPGTAHNEQFF
TRBV15,TRBD2,NA,TRBJ2-1,TGTGCCACCAGCAGAGTTCTAGCGGGAGGAGGTAATGAGCAGTTCTTC,CATSRVLAGGGNEQFF
TRBV20-1,NA,few,TRBJ2-7,TGCAGTGCAGACCGGCCAGGGGCCTACGAGCAGTACTTC,CSADRPGAYEQYF
TRBV7-8,NA,many,TRBJ2-3,TGTGCCAGCAGCCCCCACGGAGACGCAGATACGCAGTATTTT,CASSPHGDADTQYF
TRBV7-6,TRBD2,NA,TRBJ2-1,TGTGCCAGCAGCCCGGGACTAGCGGGGAACATATACAATGAGCAGTTCTTC,CASSPGLAGNIYNEQFF
TRBV20-1,TRBD2,NA,TRBJ2-1,TGCAGTGCTAGCTACCCCCTCCTAGCGGGAGTCGTTAATGAGCAGTTCTTC,CSASYPLLAGVVNEQFF
TRBV12-3/TRBV12-4,NA,NA,TRBJ2-7,TGTGCCAGCAGTGGGGGTGCCTACGAGCAGTACTTC,CASSGGAYEQYF
TRBV7-6,NA,NA,TRBJ2-7,TGTGCCAGCAGCTTTCGAGCGGAAGGAGCCTACGAGCAGTACTTC,CASSFRAEGAYEQYF
TRBV28,TRBD2,few,TRBJ2-7,TGTGCCAGCAGGGAAACCGGACTAGCGGGGTCCTACGAGGTGCAGTACTTC,CASRETGLAGSYEVQYF
TRBV12-3/TRBV12-4,NA,NA,TRBJ2-1,TGTGCCAGCAGCCCAGAGGACAGCTACAATGAGCAGTTCTTC,CASSPEDSYNEQFF
TRBV20-1,TRBD2,NA,TRBJ2-7,TGCAGTGCTAGCGTACTAGCGGGGGCCTACGAGCAGTACTTC,CSASVLAGAYEQYF
TRBV3-1,NA,NA,TRBJ2-1,TGTGCCAGCACCGGGTCGCCGAGTGGGAATGAGCAGTTCTTC,CASTGSPSGNEQFF
TRBV4-2,NA,few,TRBJ1-6,TGTGCCAGCAGCCAAGGCGCTATCAGGGATAGTTCACCCCTCCACTTT,CASSQGAIRDSSPLHF
TRBV4-2,TRBD2,NA,TRBJ2-2,TGTGCCAGCAGCCAAGTTATTAATAGCGGGGGACTTCGGGGCGGGGAGCTGTTTTTT,CASSQVINSGGLRGGELFF
TRBV25-1,NA,few,TRBJ2-7,TGTGCCAGCAGTGAATATTCCCTTAGCGACGAGCAGTACTTC,CASSEYSLSDEQYF
TRBV2,NA,few,TRBJ1-1,TGTGCCAGCAACCCACGGGCGAACACTGAAGCTTTCTTT,CASNPRANTEAFF
TRBV11-2,NA,NA,TRBJ2-1,TGTGCCAGCAGCCCCCCGGGACACGACAATGAGCAGTTCTTC,CASSPPGHDNEQFF
TRBV20-1,TRBD1,NA,TRBJ1-4,TGCAGTGTTCACGGACAGGGGAATGAAAAACTGTTTTTT,CSVHGQGNEKLFF
TRBV3-1,TRBD2,NA,TRBJ2-5,TGTGCCAGCAGCCAAGACGGCCTAGCGGAAGAGACCCAGTACTTC,CASSQDGLAEETQYF
TRBV10-2,NA,few,TRBJ2-7,TGCGCCAGCATGGGGGACGAGCAGTACTTC,CASMGDEQYF
TRBV12-3/TRBV12-4,NA,NA,TRBJ2-2,TGTGCCAGCAGTTTCTCGCGGCACACCGGGGAGCTGTTTTTT,CASSFSRHTGELFF
TRBV28,TRBD1,few,TRBJ2-7,TGTGCCAGCTCCGCCGGGACAGGGCCTTACGAGCAGTACTTC,CASSAGTGPYEQYF
TRBV14,NA,few,TRBJ2-1,TGTGCCAGCAGCCAAATTGCGGATCCCTACAATGAGCAGTTCTTC,CASSQIADPYNEQFF
TRBV25-1,NA,NA,TRBJ2-5,TGTGCCAGCAGTGAATATTGGGGACCCCAAGAGACCCAGTACTTC,CASSEYWGPQETQYF
TRBV6-1,NA,many,TRBJ2-1,TGTGCCAGCAGTGGCCTCCGGGACTGGGGCTACAATGAGCAGTTCTTC,CASSGLRDWGYNEQFF
TRBV5-6,NA,NA,TRBJ2-1,TGTGCCAGGGGCCCAGGGGTTCTGGGCAATGAGCAGTTCTTC,CARGPGVLGNEQFF
TRBV3-1,TRBD2,NA,TRBJ2-7,TGTGCCAGCAGCCCGGTGGGGGTAGCGGGAGGAATCTACGAGCAGTACTTC,CASSPVGVAGGIYEQYF
TRBV27,TRBD2,NA,TRBJ2-1,TGTGCCAGCAGTCCATCGACTAGCGGCTCCTACAATGAGCAGTTCTTC,CASSPSTSGSYNEQFF
TRBV7-6,NA,few,TRBJ1-1,TGTGCCAGCAGCCCACTATACCTGGAGGGTAACACTGAAGCTTTCTTT,CASSPLYLEGNTEAFF
TRBV5-1,TRBD1,many,TRBJ2-2,TGCGCCAGCAGCATGACAGGGGGGGACCTCACCGGGGAGCTGTTTTTT,CASSMTGGDLTGELFF
TRBV20-1,TRBD1,few,TRBJ1-3,TGCAGTGTCCTGGAGAGACAGGGCGCTGGAAACACCATATATTTT,CSVLERQGAGNTIYF